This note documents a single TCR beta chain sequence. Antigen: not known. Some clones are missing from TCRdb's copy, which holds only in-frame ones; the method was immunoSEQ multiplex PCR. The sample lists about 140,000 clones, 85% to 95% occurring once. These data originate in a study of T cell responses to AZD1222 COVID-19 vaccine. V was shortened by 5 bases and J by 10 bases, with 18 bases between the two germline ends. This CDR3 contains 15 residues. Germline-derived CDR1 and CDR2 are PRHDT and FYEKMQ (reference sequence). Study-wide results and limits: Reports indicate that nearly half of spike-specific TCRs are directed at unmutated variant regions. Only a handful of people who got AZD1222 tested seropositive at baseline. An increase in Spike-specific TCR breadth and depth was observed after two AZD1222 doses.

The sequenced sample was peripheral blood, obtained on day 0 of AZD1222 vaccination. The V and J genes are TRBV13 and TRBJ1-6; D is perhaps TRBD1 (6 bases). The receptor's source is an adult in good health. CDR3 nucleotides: TGTGCCAGCAGCCCCCGTGGGGGCCCGGGATCACCCCTCCACTTT. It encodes CASSPRGGPGSPLHF.